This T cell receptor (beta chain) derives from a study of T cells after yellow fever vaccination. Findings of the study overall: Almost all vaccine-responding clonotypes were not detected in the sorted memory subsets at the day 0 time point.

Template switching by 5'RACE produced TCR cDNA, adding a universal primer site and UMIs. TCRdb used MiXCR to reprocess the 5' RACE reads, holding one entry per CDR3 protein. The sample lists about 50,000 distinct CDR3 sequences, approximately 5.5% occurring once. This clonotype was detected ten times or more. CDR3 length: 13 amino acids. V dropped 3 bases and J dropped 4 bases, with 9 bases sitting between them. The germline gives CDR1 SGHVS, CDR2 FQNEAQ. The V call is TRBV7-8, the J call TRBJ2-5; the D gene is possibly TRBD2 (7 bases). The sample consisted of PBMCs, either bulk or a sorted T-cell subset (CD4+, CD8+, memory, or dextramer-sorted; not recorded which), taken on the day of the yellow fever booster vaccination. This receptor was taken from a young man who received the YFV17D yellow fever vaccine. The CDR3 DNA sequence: TGTGCCAGCAGCTTTGGGGGGGCAGAGACCCAGTACTTC. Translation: CASSFGGAETQYF.